The source of this T cell receptor beta chain is a study of blood T cells in healthy people across ages. A J-beta primer mix and a sample-barcoded 5' primer were used in a second PCR of roughly 7 to 12 cycles. MiXCR, applied by TCRdb to the 5' RACE reads, yields one record per CDR3 protein. The data show about 800,000 distinct CDR3 sequences, 20% to 25% seen once. Notes on this clonotype: Its matching antigen is unknown.

General study findings and limits: Diversity was estimated from one million T cells, and these estimates were considered underestimates. Naive T cell percentage and TCR beta diversity correlated strongly.

Per the germline V gene, CDR1 is MNHEY and CDR2 is SVGAGI. The CDR3 totals 15 residues. V dropped 5 bases and J dropped 4 bases, with 15 bases sitting between them. The same data also went into a second study, on T cells of mothers and their children. That source adds: The donors comprised a handful of children and their three healthy Caucasian mothers. The study found thymic selection shapes TCR recombination output similarly in related and unrelated pairs.

The sequenced sample was blood. The V and J genes are TRBV6-5 and TRBJ2-1; TRBD1 might be the D (7 bases). The sequence was obtained from a boy aged 5-17 years in good health. As DNA, the CDR3 is TGTGCCAGCAGTAGGAGCAGGGGGGCGTACAATGAGCAGTTCTTC. It is translated as CASSRSRGAYNEQFF.